This T cell receptor beta chain is from a study of cytomegalovirus exposure and HLA in healthy donors. Vbeta (60) and Jbeta (13) primers were used in the PCR. Assay: immunoSEQ multiplex PCR; the TCRdb copy retains only in-frame clones and omits some. This sample has about 96,000 clones; about 70% occur once, and the top ten carry around 3%. For this clone: Its target is not known.

General study points: The study put 150 or so TCR beta chains on its list as cytomegalovirus-associated. As a later analysis showed, a missense DCLRE1C variant was linked to trimming of TCR beta V- and J-genes. The majority of TCR sequences were rare, yet some public TCRs appeared in many donors.

The CDR3 totals 13 residues. Germline CDR1 SGHAT, CDR2 FQNNGV. Losses at the gene ends were 6 bases for V and 6 bases for J; bases not matched to a gene: 4. The receptor was isolated from a female donor in good health and CMV-seropositive. V gene TRBV11-2 combines with J gene TRBJ2-7, with 11 positions matching TRBD2. Sequencing input: PBMCs. CDR3 bases: TGTGCCAGCAGTAGCGGGGGGGCCACCGAGCAGTACTTC. It translates to CASSSGGATEQYF. Full variable domain (outside the CDR3, taken from reference TRBV11-2 and TRBJ2-7): EAGVAQSPRYKIIEKRQSVAFWCNPISGHATLYWYQQILGQGPKLLIQFQNNGVVDDSQLPKDRFSAERLKGVDSTLKIQPAKLEDSAVYLCASSSGGATEQYFGPGTRLTVT.